Detailed here is one T cell receptor beta chain. The CDR3 sequence is 14 residues long. Germline lookup yields CDR1 MNHEY and CDR2 SVGAGI. V lost 6 bases and J lost 0, with 6 bases in between. These data come from a study of human T cells and chemical hapten exposure. TCRdb reprocessed the RACE reads via MiXCR and lists one record per CDR3 protein. The sample contains around 99,000 distinct CDR3 sequences, 11% of which appear only once. Documented time point: patch test 2, 6 weeks after DPC sensitization. Described treatment: therapeutic diphenylcyclopropenone sensitization with weekly scalp DPC. The V call is TRBV6-5, the J call TRBJ2-6; no firm D call. The receptor was isolated from a man aged 35 to 55 with alopecia areata. Some clones in this sample may be carry-over from other donors' samples. The starting material was whole blood, obtained in connection with sensitization to the hapten diphenylcyclopropenone (DPC). DNA for the CDR3: TGTGCCAGCAGCAGGACCTCTGGGGCCAACGTCCTGACTTTC. This sequence encodes CASSRTSGANVLTF.